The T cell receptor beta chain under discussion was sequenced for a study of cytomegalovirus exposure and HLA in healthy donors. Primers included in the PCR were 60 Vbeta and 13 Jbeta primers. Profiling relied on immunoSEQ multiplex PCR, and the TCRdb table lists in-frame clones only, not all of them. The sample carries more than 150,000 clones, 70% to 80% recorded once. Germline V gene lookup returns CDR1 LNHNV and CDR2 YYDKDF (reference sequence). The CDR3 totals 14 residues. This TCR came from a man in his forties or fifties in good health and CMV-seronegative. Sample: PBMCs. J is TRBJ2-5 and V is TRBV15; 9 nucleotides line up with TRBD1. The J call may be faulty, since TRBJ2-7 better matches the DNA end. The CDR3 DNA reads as TGTGCCACCAGCAGAGGACAGGGGGCCTACGAGCAGTACTTC. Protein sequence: CATSRGQGAYEQYF.